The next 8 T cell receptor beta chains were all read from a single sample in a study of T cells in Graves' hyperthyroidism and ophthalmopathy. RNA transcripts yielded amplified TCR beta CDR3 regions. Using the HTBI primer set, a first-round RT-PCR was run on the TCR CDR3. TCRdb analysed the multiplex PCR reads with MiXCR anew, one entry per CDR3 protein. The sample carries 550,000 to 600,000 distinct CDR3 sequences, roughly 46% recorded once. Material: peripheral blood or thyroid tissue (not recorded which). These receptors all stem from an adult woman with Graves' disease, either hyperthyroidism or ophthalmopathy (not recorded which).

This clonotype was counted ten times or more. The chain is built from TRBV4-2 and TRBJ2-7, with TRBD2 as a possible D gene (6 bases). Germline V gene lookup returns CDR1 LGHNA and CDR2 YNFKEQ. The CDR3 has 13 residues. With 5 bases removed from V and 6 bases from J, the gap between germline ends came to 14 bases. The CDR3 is CASSWDSSGEQYF. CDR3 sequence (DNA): TGTGCCAGCAGCTGGGACTCCTCTGGCGAGCAGTACTTC.

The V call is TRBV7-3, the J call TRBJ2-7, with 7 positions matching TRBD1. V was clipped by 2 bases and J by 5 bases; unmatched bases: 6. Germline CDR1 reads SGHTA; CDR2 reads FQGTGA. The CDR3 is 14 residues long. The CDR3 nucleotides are TGTGCCAGCAGCTTAGGTGAGGGGGCTAACGAGCAGTACTTC. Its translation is CASSLGEGANEQYF. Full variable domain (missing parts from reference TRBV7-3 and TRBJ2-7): GAGVSQTPSNKVTEKGKYVELRCDPISGHTALYWYRQSLGQGPEFLIYFQGTGAADDSGLPNDRFFAVRPEGSVSTLKIQRTERGDSAVYLCASSLGEGANEQYFGPGTRLTVT.

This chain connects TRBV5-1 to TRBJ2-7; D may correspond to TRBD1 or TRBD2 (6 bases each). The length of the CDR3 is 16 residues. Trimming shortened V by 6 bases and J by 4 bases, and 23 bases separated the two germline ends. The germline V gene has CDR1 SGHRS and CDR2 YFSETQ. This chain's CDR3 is CASNQQGGPDRYEQYF. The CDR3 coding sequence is TGCGCCAGCAACCAACAGGGAGGTCCTGATCGTTACGAGCAGTACTTC.

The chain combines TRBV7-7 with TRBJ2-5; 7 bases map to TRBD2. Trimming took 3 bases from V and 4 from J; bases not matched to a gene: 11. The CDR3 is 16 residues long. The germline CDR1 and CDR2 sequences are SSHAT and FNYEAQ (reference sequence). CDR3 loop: CASSLEWYGEGETQYF. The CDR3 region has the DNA TGTGCCAGCAGCTTGGAGTGGTACGGGGAGGGAGAGACCCAGTACTTC.

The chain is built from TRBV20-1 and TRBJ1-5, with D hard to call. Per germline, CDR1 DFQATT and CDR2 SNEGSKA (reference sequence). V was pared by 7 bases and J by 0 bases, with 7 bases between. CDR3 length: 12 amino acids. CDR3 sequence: CSGIYSNQPQHF. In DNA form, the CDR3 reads TGCAGTGGGATATATAGCAATCAGCCCCAGCATTTT.

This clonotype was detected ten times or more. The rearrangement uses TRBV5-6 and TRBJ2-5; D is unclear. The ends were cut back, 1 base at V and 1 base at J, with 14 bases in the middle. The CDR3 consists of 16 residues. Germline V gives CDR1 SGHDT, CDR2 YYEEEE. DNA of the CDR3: TGTGCCAGCAGCTTGATCAGTGGGCCCACCCAAGAGACCCAGTACTTC. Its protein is CASSLISGPTQETQYF.

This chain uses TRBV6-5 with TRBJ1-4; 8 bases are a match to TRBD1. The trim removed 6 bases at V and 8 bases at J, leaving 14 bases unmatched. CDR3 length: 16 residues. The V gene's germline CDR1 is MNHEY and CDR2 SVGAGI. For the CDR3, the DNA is TGTGCCAGCAGCCCCATGCCGACAGGGGTAGGCGAAAAACTGTTTTTT. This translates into CASSPMPTGVGEKLFF.

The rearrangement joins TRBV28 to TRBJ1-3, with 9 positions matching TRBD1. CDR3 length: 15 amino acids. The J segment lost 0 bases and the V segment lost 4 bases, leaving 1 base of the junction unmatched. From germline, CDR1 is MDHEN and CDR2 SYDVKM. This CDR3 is CASSYRGLSGNTIYF. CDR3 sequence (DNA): TGTGCCAGCAGTTACAGGGGGCTCTCTGGAAACACCATATATTTT.